The 26 T cell receptor beta chains reported below all come from one sample, sequenced in a study of regulatory T cells in long-lasting Graves disease. Arm-PCR of CDR3 regions with iRepertoire HTBI primers generated TCR beta libraries. TCRdb ran MiXCR on the multiplex PCR reads and lists one entry per CDR3 protein. The sample contains roughly 520,000 distinct CDR3 sequences, approximately 12% of which appear only once. Time point reported: newly diagnosed GD, antithyroid drugs for less than 3 months. Construction of the TCR library relied on RNA isolated from PBMCs. The sample was also reused in another study, on T cells in Graves' hyperthyroidism and ophthalmopathy.

The sample in question was peripheral blood mononuclear cells (PBMCs), obtained at new diagnosis, from a patient treated with antithyroid drugs. These receptors were collected from a woman in her twenties or thirties with Graves disease.

This chain connects TRBV5-1 to TRBJ2-1; possibly TRBD1 or TRBD2 for D (5 bases each). Matching the DNA end better, TRBJ2-5 makes the J call doubtful. The CDR3 is 15 residues long. The germline gives CDR1 SGHRS, CDR2 YFSETQ. Here the CDR3 reads CASTPEGYPGETQYF. The CDR3 bases are TGCGCCAGCACACCTGAGGGATACCCAGGGGAGACCCAGTACTTC.

The V and J genes are TRBV29-1 and TRBJ1-4; a possible D gene is TRBD1 (6 bases). The CDR3 spans 13 residues. Germline lookup yields CDR1 SQVTM and CDR2 ANQGSEA. Trimming pared 7 bases from V and 5 bases from J, leaving 14 bases between. The CDR3 DNA sequence: TGCAGCGCTTGGGGACATGCGAATGAAAAACTGTTTTTT. As protein: CSAWGHANEKLFF.

This clonotype has only a few counts. The chain combines TRBV18 with TRBJ2-3; the D gene is possibly TRBD1 (5 bases). The CDR3 length is 14 residues. Germline V lookup: CDR1 KGHSH, CDR2 LQKENI. The V and J ends lost 8 bases and 2 bases respectively, with 14 bases between them. In nucleotides, the CDR3 is TGTGCCAGCCTCAACCAGGGCGTCACAGATACGCAGTATTTT. It translates to CASLNQGVTDTQYF.

This clonotype was seen repeatedly, ten times or more. The chain is built from TRBV7-2 and TRBJ2-7; TRBD2 matches at 12 bases. Germline V CDR1 and CDR2: SGHTA, FQGNSA. V lost 4 bases to trimming and J lost 3 bases; unmatched junction nucleotides: 13. The CDR3 consists of 18 residues. CDR3 sequence: CASSSKTSGSSFIYEQYF. As DNA, the CDR3 is TGTGCCAGCAGCTCCAAGACTAGCGGGAGCTCGTTTATCTACGAGCAGTACTTC.

This clonotype was seen repeatedly, ten times or more. The CDR3 DNA sequence: TGTGCCAGCAGTCCAACGGGGGGAACAGGGTCTGGTTATCAGCCCCAGCATTTT. It codes for CASSPTGGTGSGYQPQHF. This rearrangement joins TRBV27 to TRBJ1-5; a weak D match, TRBD1 (6 bases). The CDR3 loop spans 18 amino acids. From germline, CDR1 is MNHEY and CDR2 SMNVEV (reference sequence). Trimming took off 5 bases at V and 5 bases at J, with 25 bases between the two ends.

V gene TRBV25-1 combines with J gene TRBJ2-3; D ambiguous. CDR1 is MGHDK, CDR2 SYGVNS, per germline. CDR3 length equals 14 residues. Trimming stripped 3 bases from V and 2 bases from J, with 9 bases between. The CDR3 region is CASSDRLVTDTQYF. The CDR3 DNA sequence: TGTGCCAGCAGTGATCGGCTGGTCACAGATACGCAGTATTTT.

In this sample, this clonotype turned up a few times. V is TRBV20-1 and J is TRBJ2-7, with TRBD2 matching over 10 bases. Trimming removed 6 bases from V and 5 bases from J; junction bases left unmatched: 16. Germline assignment: CDR1 DFQATT and CDR2 SNEGSKA (reference sequence). The CDR3 totals 16 residues. This chain's CDR3 is CSARRASGSFKDEQYF. The CDR3 nucleotides are TGCAGTGCGAGGAGGGCTAGCGGGAGTTTTAAGGACGAGCAGTACTTC.

This chain connects TRBV28 to TRBJ2-2; 10 bases are a match to TRBD1. Germline V gives CDR1 MDHEN, CDR2 SYDVKM. The CDR3 has 18 amino acids. The V gene end was trimmed by 6 bases and the J gene end by 9 bases; junction bases not matched to a gene: 19. CDR3 loop: CASREKWSWDRGFRELFF. The CDR3 DNA reads as TGTGCCAGCAGAGAAAAATGGTCTTGGGACAGGGGTTTTCGGGAGCTGTTTTTT.

At least ten counts were recorded for this clonotype. V usage is TRBV2 and J usage is TRBJ1-5; no reliable D call. CDR1 and CDR2 (germline): SNHLY, FYNNEI. The CDR3 loop spans 12 amino acids. Trimming took off 2 bases at V and 7 bases at J, with 6 bases between the two ends. DNA of the CDR3: TGTGCCAGCAGTGAATTTTGGCAGCCCCAGCATTTT. Its protein is CASSEFWQPQHF. Full variable domain (missing parts from reference TRBV2 and TRBJ1-5): EPEVTQTPSHQVTQMGQEVILRCVPISNHLYFYWYRQILGQKVEFLVSFYNNEISEKSEIFDDQFSVERPDGSNFTLKIRSTKLEDSAMYFCASSEFWQPQHFGDGTRLSIL.

Points on this clonotype: This is likely an artifact of a read error, given a far larger clone one base away. V usage is TRBV6-1 and J usage is TRBJ2-1; D perhaps matches TRBD1 (5 bases). The end of the DNA fits TRBJ2-7 better, so the J call may be wrong. The germline V gene has CDR1 MNHNS and CDR2 SASEGT. This CDR3 contains 14 residues. In DNA form, the CDR3 reads TGTGCCAGCAGTCGCCTGGACAACGTCTACGAGCAGTACTTC. Its translation: CASSRLDNVYEQYF.

This clonotype showed up many times. V and J are TRBV5-1 and TRBJ2-7, with 9 positions matching TRBD1. The CDR3 extends over 14 amino acids. Germline trimming cut 1 base from V and 3 bases from J; bases unmatched to any gene: 2. Germline CDR1 and CDR2: SGHRS and YFSETQ. CDR3 sequence (DNA): TGCGCCAGCAGCTTGTTGACAGGGGGCTACGAGCAGTACTTC. Its translation is CASSLLTGGYEQYF.

This clonotype was seen many times. The rearrangement uses TRBV6-5 and TRBJ1-6; D ambiguous. The CDR3 covers 15 residues. Germline V gene sequence: CDR1 MNHEY, CDR2 SVGAGI. The V end was cut by 0 bases, the J end by 6 bases, with 9 bases between. CDR3 bases: TGTGCCAGCAGTTACTCGCTCGGCCCTAATTCACCCCTCCACTTT. This codes for CASSYSLGPNSPLHF.

This clonotype was observed a handful of times. The J gene is TRBJ1-2, the V gene TRBV10-3; tentatively, D is TRBD1 (6 bases). Per germline, CDR1 ENHRY and CDR2 SYGVKD. Deletions cut 2 bases from V and 4 bases from J, with 17 bases between. This CDR3 region has 16 residues. The CDR3 DNA is TGTGCCATCAGTGAGAGGGGGAGTTCCTATGGCTATGGCTACACCTTC. Its protein is CAISERGSSYGYGYTF.

The J gene is TRBJ2-1, the V gene TRBV20-1, with TRBD2 identical over 9 bases. The CDR3 extends over 16 amino acids. With 2 bases clipped from V and 3 bases from J, the junction kept 8 bases outside the gene matches. CDR1 is DFQATT, CDR2 SNEGSKA, per germline (reference sequence). This CDR3 is CSARMAAGGLYNEQFF. DNA for the CDR3: TGCAGTGCTAGAATGGCGGCGGGAGGGCTCTACAATGAGCAGTTCTTC.

This clonotype occurred a few times. The chain uses TRBV28 and TRBJ2-3; 11 bases are a match to TRBD2. V lost 3 bases and J lost 8; bases outside the gene matches: 7. Germline-derived CDR1 and CDR2 are MDHEN and SYDVKM. The CDR3 covers 15 residues. The CDR3 loop reads CASSFGSSGRLTQYF. CDR3 DNA: TGTGCCAGCAGTTTCGGTTCTAGCGGGAGGCTTACGCAGTATTTT.

This clonotype was counted many times. The chain carries TRBV29-1 and TRBJ2-1; unclear D gene. The V end lost 4 bases, the J end lost 3 bases, and 13 bases lay between the germline ends. There are 14 residues in the CDR3. Germline V gene data show CDR1 as SQVTM and CDR2 as ANQGSEA. The CDR3 reads CSVVGWQDYNEQFF. CDR3 nucleotide sequence: TGCAGCGTTGTAGGCTGGCAGGACTACAATGAGCAGTTCTTC.

About this clonotype itself: A read error may explain this, as a much larger clone is one base away. V gene TRBV18 combines with J gene TRBJ1-5, with 9 nucleotides matching TRBD1. Unmatched junction bases numbered 3, after V lost 9 bases and J lost 0 bases. CDR1 and CDR2 (germline): KGHSH, LQKENI. The CDR3 covers 14 residues. The CDR3 bases are TGTGCCAGTACACAGGGGGCTAGCAATCAGCCCCAGCATTTT. Translation gives CASTQGASNQPQHF.

This clonotype was counted at least ten times. The chain links TRBV5-1 to TRBJ2-3, with TRBD2 matching 7 bases. The CDR3 runs to 15 residues. V shed 1 base and J 2 bases; nucleotides not matched to a gene: 4. CDR1 SGHRS and CDR2 YFSETQ come from the germline V gene. For the CDR3, the DNA is TGCGCCAGCAGCTTGTCGGGACTACCCACAGATACGCAGTATTTT. The encoded protein is CASSLSGLPTDTQYF.

This chain uses TRBV19 with TRBJ2-2; no reliable D call. The CDR3 runs to 15 residues. Germline loops: CDR1 LNHDA, CDR2 SQIVND (reference sequence). V was shortened by 3 bases and J by 6 bases, with 14 bases between the two germline ends. In nucleotides, the CDR3 is TGTGCCAGTAGTATTTCTATTTACGTCGCCGGGGAGCTGTTTTTT. Amino acids: CASSISIYVAGELFF.

This clonotype was recorded at least ten times. This chain uses TRBV2 with TRBJ1-5; TRBD1 is a possible D gene (5 bases). In germline, CDR1 is SNHLY, CDR2 FYNNEI. CDR3 length: 14 amino acids. Trimming cost V 2 bases and J 5 bases, with 10 bases left between them. This CDR3 is CASSEMGGDQPQHF. As DNA, the CDR3 is TGTGCCAGCAGTGAAATGGGGGGAGATCAGCCCCAGCATTTT.

With respect to this clonotype: This clone may be a read error of a much larger clone one base away. This rearrangement joins TRBV24-1 to TRBJ2-1; no clear D gene. The CDR3 runs 13 residues. Trimming stripped 2 bases from V and 7 bases from J, with 8 bases between. Germline V gene sequence: CDR1 KGHDR, CDR2 SFDVKD. In DNA, the CDR3 is TGTGCCACCAGTGATTCGATATTTAATGAGCAGTTCTTC. Encoded protein: CATSDSIFNEQFF.

The chain links TRBV10-3 to TRBJ2-7; no clear D gene. The CDR3 covers 13 residues. Trimming pared 2 bases from V and 2 bases from J, leaving 7 bases between. The germline V gene encodes CDR1 ENHRY and CDR2 SYGVKD. CDR3 region: CAISETKTYEQYF. CDR3 DNA: TGTGCCATCAGTGAGACTAAAACCTACGAGCAGTACTTC.

The chain is built from TRBV20-1 and TRBJ1-1, with D possibly being TRBD1 (5 bases). Germline V gives CDR1 DFQATT, CDR2 SNEGSKA (reference sequence). V was shortened by 6 bases and J by 0 bases, with 11 bases between the two germline ends. CDR3 length: 13 residues. In DNA form, the CDR3 reads TGCAGTGCCCCAAAGGGGATGAACACTGAAGCTTTCTTT. Amino acid sequence: CSAPKGMNTEAFF.

The V call is TRBV28, the J call TRBJ2-1; D assignment may be TRBD1 or TRBD2 (5 bases each). The germline CDR1 and CDR2 sequences are MDHEN and SYDVKM. V lost 6 bases, J lost 7 bases, and 16 bases lay in between. There are 14 residues in the CDR3. Written as DNA, the CDR3 is TGTGCCAGCAGCCCGGGACGGGTGCCAAATGAGCAGTTCTTC. Translation gives CASSPGRVPNEQFF. The full variable domain, in which reference TRBV28 and TRBJ2-1 provide the parts outside the CDR3, is DVKVTQSSRYLVKRTGEKVFLECVQDMDHENMFWYRQDPGLGLRLIYFSYDVKMKEKGDIPEGYSVSREKKERFSLILESASTNQTSMYLCASSPGRVPNEQFFGPGTRLTVL.

This clonotype showed up many times. The chain has TRBV7-2 and TRBJ2-5, with D perhaps being TRBD1 or TRBD2 (6 bases each). Germline CDR1 and CDR2: SGHTA and FQGNSA. V was trimmed by 5 bases and J by 5 bases, leaving 30 bases between them. The CDR3 totals 19 residues. The CDR3 spells CASSEGGRGHLAFRETQYF. CDR3 bases: TGTGCCAGCAGCGAAGGGGGGCGTGGACATCTGGCTTTCCGGGAGACCCAGTACTTC.

A word on this clonotype: This CDR3 is missing its conserved last phenylalanine or tryptophan, likely due to a read error. No DNA is shown, since the ends of the CDR3 on it are uncertain; the CDR3 is the one TCRdb lists. V is TRBV5-1 and J is TRBJ1-1; the listed D gene, TRBD1, was not tested against the DNA. The length of the CDR3 is 13 amino acids, counting both ends. CDR1 is SGHRS and CDR2 is YFSETQ in the germline V gene. CDR3 residues: CASSLRGQHEDFI.